Below are 32 T cell receptor beta chains sequenced from a single sample in a study of regulatory T cells in long-lasting Graves disease. This sample's time point: persistent/refractory GD, antithyroid drugs over 5 years with positive TRAb. PBMC RNA was the source of the TCR library. Library construction for TCR beta used iRepertoire HTBI primers and Arm-PCR of CDR3 regions. TCRdb reprocessed the multiplex PCR reads with MiXCR, giving one entry per CDR3 protein. Counted here are approximately 290,000 distinct CDR3 sequences, around 21% occurring once; the ten biggest clones make up roughly 56%. Sequenced material: peripheral blood mononuclear cells (PBMCs), taken when the disease was refractory, from a patient treated with antithyroid drugs. The receptors stem from a female donor with Graves disease.

At least ten counts were recorded for this clonotype. This may be a read error, as it is one base from a much larger clone. This chain links TRBV10-2 with TRBJ2-7; the D gene is possibly TRBD2 (6 bases). Germline V CDR1 and CDR2: WSHSY, SAAADI. The CDR3 length is 19 residues. Trimming removed 0 bases at V and 0 bases at J, with 21 bases between. CDR3 sequence: CASSESTFMFSSDSYEQYF. CDR3 bases: TGCGCCAGCAGTGAGTCAACATTCATGTTTTCTAGCGACTCCTACGAGCAGTACTTC.

Points on this clonotype: The junction differs from germline at one of its ends, possibly a read error. The chain couples TRBV10-3 to TRBJ2-7; D not resolved. Germline V CDR1 and CDR2: ENHRY, SYGVKD. The CDR3 is 9 residues long. The CDR3 is CAIRYGQYF. The CDR3 DNA is TGTGCCATCAGATACGGGCAGTACTTC.

This clonotype was counted many times. The genes are TRBV9 and TRBJ2-5; TRBD2 is a possible D gene (6 bases). The CDR3 length is 12 residues. V shed 6 bases and J shed 4 bases, with 10 bases lying between them. Germline-derived CDR1 and CDR2 are SGDLS and YYNGEE. Written as DNA, the CDR3 is TGTGCCAGCACGACCGGGGGAGAGACCCAGTACTTC. This codes for CASTTGGETQYF.

The rearrangement links TRBV19 to TRBJ2-1, with TRBD2 matching 8 bases. The germline V gene has CDR1 LNHDA and CDR2 SQIVND (reference sequence). V gave up 5 bases and J gave up 0 bases; unmatched junction bases: 18. The CDR3 runs to 20 residues. The DNA of the CDR3 is TGTGCCAGTAGTCCCGGGGGAGTCCGCGGCGGGAGGAGCTCCTACAATGAGCAGTTCTTC. This gives the protein CASSPGGVRGGRSSYNEQFF.

This clonotype was recorded many times. The rearrangement joins TRBV7-3 to TRBJ1-1, with 9 bases fitting TRBD1. Germline CDR1 is SGHTA and CDR2 is FQGTGA. The J segment lost 1 base and the V segment lost 5 bases, leaving 2 bases of the junction unmatched. The CDR3 is 14 residues long. The CDR3 reads CASSPGQGNTEAFF. CDR3 in DNA: TGTGCCAGCAGCCCGGGACAGGGGAACACTGAAGCTTTCTTT. Full variable domain (outside the CDR3, taken from reference TRBV7-3 and TRBJ1-1): GAGVSQTPSNKVTEKGKYVELRCDPISGHTALYWYRQSLGQGPEFLIYFQGTGAADDSGLPNDRFFAVRPEGSVSTLKIQRTERGDSAVYLCASSPGQGNTEAFFGQGTRLTVV.

This clonotype was recorded many times. This chain connects TRBV7-8 to TRBJ1-1; D not resolved. This CDR3 has 12 amino acids. V shed 1 base and J shed 6 bases, with 6 bases lying between them. CDR1 is SGHVS, CDR2 FQNEAQ, per germline. This chain's CDR3 is CASSLELSEAFF. Here the CDR3 DNA reads TGTGCCAGCAGCTTAGAACTCTCTGAAGCTTTCTTT.

A remark on this clonotype: This sequence may be a read error, since a much larger clone differs from it by one base. The conserved final phenylalanine or tryptophan is absent from the CDR3, which likely points to a read error. The chain joins TRBV27 to TRBJ1-2; D is possibly TRBD1 (5 bases). Per the germline V gene, CDR1 is MNHEY and CDR2 is SMNVEV (reference sequence). This CDR3 comprises 15 residues. V was clipped by 6 bases and J by 4 bases, with 18 bases between them. The CDR3 DNA reads as TGTGCCAGCAGCCGGATGAGGGGTGGATCCTATGGCTACACCTCC. Encoded protein: CASSRMRGGSYGYTS.

This clonotype was seen many times. This chain links TRBV12-3 or TRBV12-4 with TRBJ2-5; no definite D call. The CDR3 is made up of 14 amino acids. The V and J ends lost 0 bases and 3 bases respectively, with 8 bases between them. CDR3 amino acids: CASSLALGKETQYF. The CDR3 DNA reads as TGTGCCAGCAGTTTAGCGCTAGGAAAAGAGACCCAGTACTTC.

This clonotype showed up many times. V gene TRBV7-2 combines with J gene TRBJ1-1; the D is unclear. Germline loops: CDR1 SGHTA, CDR2 FQGNSA. V was trimmed by 0 bases and J by 3 bases, leaving 5 bases between them. This CDR3 spans 13 amino acids. CDR3 protein: CASSLAEDTEAFF. The CDR3 DNA follows: TGTGCCAGCAGCTTAGCGGAGGACACTGAAGCTTTCTTT.

This clonotype was picked up a small number of times. The chain is built from TRBV6-9 and TRBJ2-7; 7 nucleotides match TRBD1. Per germline, CDR1 MNHGY and CDR2 SVAAGI. V lost 3 bases, J lost 4 bases, and 9 bases stayed unmatched. The CDR3 extends over 15 amino acids. The CDR3 DNA reads TGTGCCAGCAGTTACGTAGGTACAGGGGTATACGAGCAGTACTTC. This encodes CASSYVGTGVYEQYF.

This clonotype was counted between two and nine times. The chain combines TRBV6-1 with TRBJ1-1; maybe TRBD1 (6 bases). From germline, CDR1 is MNHNS and CDR2 SASEGT. V was cut by 6 bases and J by 9 bases, with 14 bases left in between. This CDR3 region has 12 residues. The CDR3 spells CASSPGDTKAFF. The CDR3 DNA is TGTGCCAGCAGCCCCGGGGACACCAAAGCTTTCTTT.

This clonotype was counted many times. The CDR3, as DNA: TGTGCCAGCAGTTTCGCAGGGTACTATGGCTACACCTTC. It yields the protein CASSFAGYYGYTF. This rearrangement joins TRBV12-3 or TRBV12-4 to TRBJ1-2; D may be TRBD1 (5 bases). This CDR3 comprises 13 residues. The ends were cut back, 3 bases at V and 3 bases at J, with 8 bases in the middle.

This clonotype was seen at least ten times. V and J are TRBV28 and TRBJ1-2; D gene uncertain. V lost 6 bases to trimming and J lost 2 bases, with 4 bases between them. Germline CDR1 is MDHEN and CDR2 is SYDVKM. The CDR3 is 11 residues long. Here the CDR3 DNA reads TGTGCCAGCAGAAACAACTATGGCTACACCTTC. Translated: CASRNNYGYTF.

This clonotype came up many times. This chain joins TRBV27 and TRBJ2-7, with 9 bases identical to TRBD1. Germline loops: CDR1 MNHEY, CDR2 SMNVEV (reference sequence). There are 13 residues in the CDR3. The V and J ends lost 8 bases and 5 bases, in that order; junction bases with no gene match: 7. Here the CDR3 DNA reads TGTGCCAGCCGCGGGGACAGGGCCCACGAGCAGTACTTC. It codes for CASRGDRAHEQYF.

The chain has TRBV4-2 and TRBJ1-6; possibly TRBD1 for D (5 bases). V was cut by 3 bases and J by 0 bases, with 18 bases left in between. This CDR3 has 19 residues. Germline-derived CDR1 and CDR2 are LGHNA and YNFKEQ. CDR3 loop: CASSHDPRDLSSYNSPLHF. In DNA form, the CDR3 reads TGTGCCAGCAGCCATGACCCCCGGGACCTTAGCTCCTATAATTCACCCCTCCACTTT.

This clonotype has more than one count but fewer than ten. This sequence may be a read error, since a much larger clone differs from it by one base. This sequence joins TRBV6-1 and TRBJ1-2; D is ambiguous. V lost 9 bases, J lost 3 bases, and 8 bases lay in between. The CDR3 covers 11 residues. In germline, CDR1 is MNHNS, CDR2 SASEGT. CDR3 nucleotides: TGTGCCAGTGCCCGATACTATGGCTACACCTTC. It translates to CASARYYGYTF.

For the CDR3, the DNA is TGTGCCAGCAGTTCCTTGGACAGGGACTCCTACGAGCAGTACTTC. Its protein is CASSSLDRDSYEQYF. The V gene is TRBV27, the J gene TRBJ2-7, with 8 bases that match TRBD1. The CDR3 length is 15 residues. The V segment lost 4 bases and the J segment 0 bases; nucleotides outside the gene matches: 5. Germline values: CDR1 MNHEY, CDR2 SMNVEV (reference sequence).

In this sample, this clonotype turned up many times. The chain uses TRBV11-2 and TRBJ2-1; tentatively, D is TRBD1 (7 bases). Per germline, CDR1 SGHAT and CDR2 FQNNGV. This CDR3 is 14 amino acids long. Trimming took off 1 base at V and 8 bases at J, with 12 bases between the two ends. This chain's CDR3 is CASSLAGGRDEQFF. Written as DNA, the CDR3 is TGTGCCAGCAGCTTAGCAGGGGGGCGCGATGAGCAGTTCTTC.

The rearrangement joins TRBV30 to TRBJ2-7; 7 bases are shared with TRBD1. CDR3 length: 15 amino acids. The junction had 12 bases not matched to a gene; V was cut back by 3 bases and J by 4 bases. CDR1 is GTSNPN, CDR2 SVGIG, per germline (reference sequence). The CDR3 here is CAWSQGVGQRYEQYF. In DNA form, the CDR3 reads TGTGCCTGGAGCCAGGGGGTTGGACAGCGTTACGAGCAGTACTTC.

The chain is built from TRBV5-1 and TRBJ2-5; 9 positions agree with TRBD1. V was clipped by 0 bases and J by 5 bases; unmatched bases: 5. This CDR3 has 15 residues. CDR1 and CDR2 (germline): SGHRS, YFSETQ. This CDR3 is CASSLEDRGWETQYF. CDR3 in DNA: TGCGCCAGCAGCTTGGAGGACAGGGGTTGGGAGACCCAGTACTTC.

This clonotype was observed a few times. The chain couples TRBV27 to TRBJ2-2; D might be TRBD1 (6 bases). V was clipped by 6 bases and J by 4 bases, with 9 bases between them. The germline gives CDR1 MNHEY, CDR2 SMNVEV (reference sequence). The CDR3 extends over 13 amino acids. The CDR3 protein is CASRPTGTGELFF. The DNA for the CDR3 is TGTGCCAGCAGACCGACAGGCACCGGGGAGCTGTTTTTT.

This clonotype was seen only a few times. The rearrangement links TRBV28 to TRBJ1-5; D is unresolved. Germline V lookup: CDR1 MDHEN, CDR2 SYDVKM. Trimming removed 6 bases from V and 7 bases from J, with 19 bases in between. The CDR3 runs to 15 residues. CDR3 sequence (DNA): TGTGCCAGCAGCCGTACACCTCAGCTAAACCAGCCCCAGCATTTT. Encoded protein: CASSRTPQLNQPQHF.

This clonotype has a handful of counts. The chain links TRBV13 to TRBJ2-7; weak D call: TRBD1 (6 bases). This CDR3 region has 12 residues. Looked up from germline, CDR1 is PRHDT and CDR2 is FYEKMQ (reference sequence). V lost 6 bases and J lost 5, with 11 bases in between. The CDR3 bases are TGTGCCAGCAGGGGTGCAGGGGACGAGCAGTACTTC. This translates into CASRGAGDEQYF.

This clonotype was recorded at least ten times. The V call is TRBV9, the J call TRBJ2-5, with 8 bases lining up with TRBD2. The ends lost 5 bases at V and 2 bases at J; junction bases unmatched: 8. This CDR3 contains 15 residues. Germline CDR1 reads SGDLS; CDR2 reads YYNGEE. The CDR3 loop is CASSRRSSGQETQYF. CDR3 bases: TGTGCCAGCAGTCGTAGGTCTAGCGGGCAAGAGACCCAGTACTTC.

The chain has TRBV20-1 and TRBJ1-1, with unresolved D. This CDR3 has 11 amino acids. With 6 bases removed from V and 8 bases from J, the gap between germline ends came to 13 bases. Germline loops: CDR1 DFQATT, CDR2 SNEGSKA (reference sequence). The chain's CDR3 is CSARWAEEAFF. CDR3 DNA sequence: TGCAGTGCCCGTTGGGCAGAAGAAGCTTTCTTT.

This clonotype was seen ten or more times. This sequence joins TRBV5-1 and TRBJ2-7; no reliable D call. Trimming cost V 4 bases and J 4 bases, with 12 bases left between them. CDR1 is SGHRS, CDR2 YFSETQ, per germline. CDR3 length: 13 residues. CDR3 amino acids: CASSIGTGYEQYF. The DNA for the CDR3 is TGCGCCAGCAGCATCGGCACCGGATACGAGCAGTACTTC.

This clonotype was seen repeatedly, ten times or more. The chain joins TRBV12-3 or TRBV12-4 to TRBJ1-5, with 10 bases that match TRBD1. The CDR3 runs to 13 residues. The junction had 4 bases not matched to a gene; V was cut back by 7 bases and J by 7 bases. The CDR3 sequence: CASTRDRGQPQHF. CDR3 nucleotides: TGTGCCAGCACCCGGGACAGGGGACAGCCCCAGCATTTT.

The chain couples TRBV12-3 or TRBV12-4 to TRBJ2-2; either TRBD1 or TRBD2 may supply D (6 bases each). This CDR3 region has 21 residues. Trimming pared 6 bases from V and 4 bases from J, leaving 33 bases between. The CDR3 DNA follows: TGTGCCAGCAGCTACACCCCGGGACACCTCACAACGGACTACTGCACCGGGGAGCTGTTTTTT. Encoded protein: CASSYTPGHLTTDYCTGELFF.

Details on this clonotype: The CDR3 end shows no conserved phenylalanine or tryptophan, and so a read error is likely. The DNA for the CDR3 is TGTGCCAGCAGCTTGGAGCAGGGGTATGGCTACACCCTC. Translating gives CASSLEQGYGYTL. The chain has TRBV5-5 and TRBJ1-2, with a weak D call TRBD1 (6 bases). The CDR3 extends over 13 amino acids. Trimming shortened V by 0 bases and J by 5 bases, and 8 bases separated the two germline ends. The germline V gene encodes CDR1 SGHKS and CDR2 YYEKEE (reference sequence).

J is TRBJ2-7 and V is TRBV6-5, with D tentatively TRBD1 or TRBD2 (5 bases each). CDR3 length: 13 amino acids. CDR1 is MNHEY, CDR2 SVGAGI, per germline. The V end was cut by 4 bases, the J end by 2 bases, with 9 bases between. For the CDR3, the DNA is TGTGCCAGCAGTTGGGGACGCACCTACGAGCAGTACTTC. This sequence encodes CASSWGRTYEQYF.

The rearrangement links TRBV4-3 to TRBJ1-4; unclear D gene. CDR1 is LGHNA, CDR2 YSLEER, per germline. This CDR3 contains 17 residues. V was shortened by 3 bases and J by 7 bases, with 21 bases between the two germline ends. The DNA of the CDR3 is TGCGCCAGCAGCCAGAGAATCGGGCCAATAAGAGGTGAAAAACTGTTTTTT. Its translation: CASSQRIGPIRGEKLFF.

This clonotype was seen at least ten times. V gene TRBV28 combines with J gene TRBJ2-5, with D unresolved. Per the germline V gene, CDR1 is MDHEN and CDR2 is SYDVKM. This CDR3 spans 16 amino acids. The V end was cut by 5 bases, the J end by 2 bases, with 18 bases between. The CDR3 here is CASSPLGPRTQETQYF. In nucleotides, the CDR3 is TGTGCCAGCAGTCCGTTGGGTCCCCGTACTCAAGAGACCCAGTACTTC.